Each of the 11 T cell receptor beta chains below was sequenced from the same sample in a study of blood T cell repertoires in COVID-19. The data were produced by immunoSEQ multiplex PCR, yet TCRdb's version contains in-frame clones alone and is incomplete. There are about 370,000 clones in the sample; roughly nine tenths occur only once, and around 1% lies in the top ten. Sample: PBMCs or T cells enriched from blood (not recorded which). Source of these receptors: a man aged 18 to 35 who had recovered from COVID-19.

The rearrangement joins TRBV29-1 to TRBJ1-1; 7 nucleotides agree with TRBD1. After removal of 8 bases from V and 4 bases from J, the junction contained 10 bases not matched to a gene. The germline V gene encodes CDR1 SQVTM and CDR2 ANQGSEA. The CDR3 contains 13 residues. This CDR3 is CSPYRGSGTEAFF. CDR3 coding DNA: TGCAGCCCTTACAGGGGTTCGGGCACTGAAGCTTTCTTT.

The chain combines TRBV27 with TRBJ1-1; a weak D match, TRBD1 (5 bases). This CDR3 region has 15 residues. Trimming took 6 bases from V and 1 from J, leaving 15 bases between them. Germline V gene data show CDR1 as MNHEY and CDR2 as SMNVEV (reference sequence). The CDR3 DNA reads as TGTGCCAGCAGCCTCCAAGTAACAGGGAACACTGAAGCTTTCTTT. Amino acids: CASSLQVTGNTEAFF.

The chain recombines TRBV9 with TRBJ2-7; D might be TRBD1 (5 bases). The germline V gene has CDR1 SGDLS and CDR2 YYNGEE. V shed 2 bases and J shed 6 bases, with 21 bases lying between them. This CDR3 spans 16 amino acids. The CDR3 loop reads CASSVDVGQSQGEQYF. In nucleotides, the CDR3 is TGTGCCAGCAGCGTGGACGTGGGGCAGAGCCAAGGCGAGCAGTACTTC.

CDR3 loop: CASSQVPDRSSYEQYF. In DNA, the CDR3 is TGCGCCAGCAGCCAAGTCCCTGACAGGAGCTCCTACGAGCAGTACTTC. The rearrangement uses TRBV4-1 and TRBJ2-7; TRBD1 is a possible D gene (6 bases). Germline V CDR1 and CDR2: MGHRA, YSYEKL. V lost 1 base to trimming and J lost 0 bases, with 13 bases between them. The CDR3 has 16 residues.

The chain combines TRBV6-5 with TRBJ1-2, with TRBD1 matching over 9 bases. V trimming: 6 bases; J trimming: 8 bases; junction bases outside the gene matches: 10. Germline CDR1 is MNHEY and CDR2 is SVGAGI. CDR3 length equals 14 residues. In DNA, the CDR3 is TGTGCCAGCAGGGAGACCCCGGGACAGGGAGGCTACACCTTC. This sequence encodes CASRETPGQGGYTF.

This chain uses TRBV30 with TRBJ2-1; D is possibly TRBD1 (5 bases). The V end lost 5 bases, the J end lost 6 bases, and 8 bases lay between the germline ends. This CDR3 is 11 amino acids long. CDR1 is GTSNPN and CDR2 is SVGIG in the germline V gene (reference sequence). The CDR3: CAWDSSNEQFF. In nucleotides, the CDR3 is TGTGCCTGGGACAGTAGCAATGAGCAGTTCTTC. The whole variable domain, filled in from reference TRBV30 and TRBJ2-1, reads SQTIHQWPATLVQPVGSPLSLECTVEGTSNPNLYWYRQAAGRGLQLLFYSVGIGQISSEVPQNLSASRPQDRQFILSSKKLLLSDSGFYLCAWDSSNEQFFGPGTRLTVL.

V and J are TRBV2 and TRBJ2-5; D may be TRBD1 (6 bases). Trimming shortened V by 8 bases and J by 5 bases, and 15 bases separated the two germline ends. The CDR3 has 13 amino acids. Germline V lookup: CDR1 SNHLY, CDR2 FYNNEI. CDR3 DNA: TGTGCCAGCTACACAGGGTCCTGGGAGACCCAGTACTTC. Translation: CASYTGSWETQYF. Supplemented by reference TRBV2 and TRBJ2-5, the full variable domain reads EPEVTQTPSHQVTQMGQEVILRCVPISNHLYFYWYRQILGQKVEFLVSFYNNEISEKSEIFDDQFSVERPDGSNFTLKIRSTKLEDSAMYFCASYTGSWETQYFGPGTRLLVL.

This clone was counted a few times. This chain joins TRBV15 and TRBJ2-1; a weak D match, TRBD1 (6 bases). The CDR3 totals 17 residues. Germline assignment: CDR1 LNHNV and CDR2 YYDKDF (reference sequence). Trimming stripped 0 bases from V and 3 bases from J, with 15 bases between. CDR3 sequence (DNA): TGTGCCACCAGCAGAGATCTGCCAGGGGCGGGCTACAATGAGCAGTTCTTC. Amino acid sequence: CATSRDLPGAGYNEQFF.

Remarks on this clone: The junction departs from the called germline gene at one end, perhaps through a read error. The CDR3 spells CASSLEGARNTEAFF. The CDR3 DNA reads TGTGCCAGTAGTCTAGAGGGGGCTCGGAACACTGAAGCTTTCTTT. V usage is TRBV19 and J usage is TRBJ1-1, with TRBD1 matching 7 bases. Germline V gene sequence: CDR1 LNHDA, CDR2 SQIVND (reference sequence). The CDR3 is 15 amino acids.

The V and J genes are TRBV19 and TRBJ1-2, with a possible D match to TRBD1 (6 bases). This CDR3 contains 16 residues. Germline V gene sequence: CDR1 LNHDA, CDR2 SQIVND (reference sequence). Trimming shortened V by 4 bases and J by 1 base, and 16 bases separated the two germline ends. As DNA, the CDR3 is TGTGCCAGTAGTAGCCGCCCGACAGGACTTAACTATGGCTACACCTTC. Translation: CASSSRPTGLNYGYTF.

The chain uses TRBV12-5 and TRBJ2-1, with a weak D call TRBD2 (6 bases). Trimming removed 6 bases from V and 8 bases from J, with 20 bases in between. This CDR3 region has 15 residues. The germline V gene has CDR1 LGHNT and CDR2 FRNRAP. CDR3 bases: TGTGCTAGTGGCCGTTGGGAGGTACGAAACTATGAGCAGTTCTTC. Translated: CASGRWEVRNYEQFF.